The 8 T cell receptor beta chains presented below share a single source sample, sequenced in a study of cytomegalovirus exposure and HLA in healthy donors. PCR used 60 Vbeta primers and 13 Jbeta primers. TCRdb's table, derived via immunoSEQ multiplex PCR, lists solely in-frame clones and lacks some. The table lists some 110,000 clones, with 0.9% to 1.2% in the top ten. The sample consisted of PBMCs. All receptors come from a man aged 18 to 30 in good health and CMV-seronegative.

The chain recombines TRBV15 with TRBJ1-5; 8 nucleotides agree with TRBD1. V shed 1 base and J 5 bases; nucleotides not matched to a gene: 4. Germline V gives CDR1 LNHNV, CDR2 YYDKDF (reference sequence). The CDR3 is 15 amino acids. The CDR3: CATSRVAGGHQPQHF. The CDR3 DNA is TGTGCCACCAGCAGAGTGGCAGGGGGCCATCAGCCCCAGCATTTT.

This rearrangement joins TRBV4-1 to TRBJ1-5; D perhaps matches TRBD1 (5 bases). CDR3 length equals 17 residues. Trimming left V 0 bases short and J 6 bases short, with 18 bases between. Germline V gene data show CDR1 as MGHRA and CDR2 as YSYEKL. CDR3 in DNA: TGCGCCAGCAGCCAAGATCTGGGGGTCCCCGGGAGTCAGCCCCAGCATTTT. Its translation: CASSQDLGVPGSQPQHF.

The chain employs TRBV4-2 and TRBJ1-1; 10 bases map to TRBD1. Germline CDR1 is LGHNA and CDR2 is YNFKEQ. Trimming removed 8 bases from V and 5 bases from J; junction bases left unmatched: 11. The CDR3 extends over 15 amino acids. CDR3 bases: TGTGCCAGCGAAAGCCTAAGACAGGGGGCAACTGAAGCTTTCTTT. Translated: CASESLRQGATEAFF.

In the case of this clone: Relative to the germline gene, one junction end is altered; a read error may explain this. J is TRBJ2-7 and V is TRBV28; 12 nucleotides match TRBD1. Germline values: CDR1 MDHEN, CDR2 SYDVKM. This CDR3 spans 12 amino acids. The CDR3 spells CASRTPGQGAVF. In DNA, the CDR3 is TGTGCCAGCAGAACACCGGGACAGGGGGCAGTCTTC.

The rearrangement joins TRBV9 to TRBJ1-1; D is undetermined. Germline values: CDR1 SGDLS, CDR2 YYNGEE. Trimming took off 4 bases at V and 0 bases at J, with 13 bases between the two ends. This CDR3 is 15 amino acids long. The CDR3 loop is CASSSAVGLNTEAFF. DNA of the CDR3: TGTGCCAGCAGCTCCGCGGTGGGTTTGAACACTGAAGCTTTCTTT.

V is TRBV5-1 and J is TRBJ2-7, with unresolved D. Trimming shortened V by 4 bases and J by 4 bases, and 15 bases separated the two germline ends. CDR3 size: 14 residues. Germline V gene lookup returns CDR1 SGHRS and CDR2 YFSETQ. In nucleotides, the CDR3 is TGCGCCAGCAGCCCGATTTCGGTTTTATACGAGCAGTACTTC. Its protein is CASSPISVLYEQYF.

This chain joins TRBV30 and TRBJ2-7; 7 bases are shared with TRBD2. Germline V gene data show CDR1 as GTSNPN and CDR2 as SVGIG (reference sequence). The CDR3 is 12 residues long. The V gene end was trimmed by 5 bases and the J gene end by 2 bases; junction bases not matched to a gene: 3. The CDR3 sequence: CAWQGGAYEQYF. The DNA of the CDR3 is TGTGCCTGGCAGGGAGGGGCCTACGAGCAGTACTTC.

CDR3 sequence reads: CSVVLGGGTEAFF. In nucleotides, the CDR3 is TGCAGCGTGGTCCTGGGGGGAGGGACTGAAGCTTTCTTT. This chain connects TRBV29-1 to TRBJ1-1, with a weak D call TRBD1 (5 bases). V was trimmed by 6 bases and J by 5 bases, leaving 16 bases between them. The CDR3 totals 13 residues. Germline loops: CDR1 SQVTM, CDR2 ANQGSEA. Together with reference TRBV29-1 and TRBJ1-1, the CDR3 gives the full variable domain: SAVISQKPSRDICQRGTSLTIQCQVDSQVTMMFWYRQQPGQSLTLIATANQGSEATYESGFVIDKFPISRPNLTFSTLTVSNMSPEDSSIYLCSVVLGGGTEAFFGQGTRLTVV.